This record concerns one T cell receptor beta chain sequence. Its antigen is undetermined. The CDR3 covers 14 residues. Trimming took off 1 base at V and 6 bases at J, with 12 bases between the two ends. In germline, CDR1 is SEHNR, CDR2 FQNEAQ (reference sequence). The data stem from a study of glioma-infiltrating T cells after dendritic cell vaccination. General study points: The cohort had few patients with full blood and tumor sets.

The immunoSEQ assay amplified TCRB CDR3 from up to roughly 2 ug DNA. Primers: 60 V beta forward and 13 J beta reverse. Clones were sequenced by immunoSEQ multiplex PCR, and TCRdb holds only the in-frame ones, with some missing. The repertoire holds around 100,000 clones, with more than 80% as singletons. V gene TRBV7-9 combines with J gene TRBJ1-1; D might be TRBD1 (5 bases). The sample consisted of blood, taken before dendritic cell vaccination. The source is a human donor with glioblastoma. This chain's CDR3 is CASSLVGRVSEAFF. DNA of the CDR3: TGTGCCAGCAGCTTAGTGGGGCGTGTTTCTGAAGCTTTCTTT. The full variable domain, its missing parts supplied by reference TRBV7-9 and TRBJ1-1, is DTGVSQNPRHKITKRGQNVTFRCDPISEHNRLYWYRQTLGQGPEFLTYFQNEAQLEKSRLLSDRFSAERPKGSFSTLEIQRTEQGDSAMYLCASSLVGRVSEAFFGQGTRLTVV.